A single sample is the source of the 19 T cell receptor beta chains below, sequenced in a study of shared clonotypes between healthy human individuals. TCRdb's table, derived via immunoSEQ multiplex PCR, lists solely in-frame clones and lacks some. The sample lists millions of clones; more than 80% were seen once. Sample: naive CD4+ T cells sorted from blood. The subset is: CD45RA+ positively selected. The receptors here all came from a man younger than 35 in good health.

This clone was observed a handful of times. This rearrangement joins TRBV15 to TRBJ1-1; D remains ambiguous. The CDR3 runs 14 residues. Trimming took off 1 base at V and 7 bases at J, with 13 bases between the two ends. Germline V lookup: CDR1 LNHNV, CDR2 YYDKDF (reference sequence). For the CDR3, the DNA is TGTGCCACCAGCAGAGCGAGGGCAGACCATGAAGCTTTCTTT. It translates to CATSRARADHEAFF.

V is TRBV11-2 and J is TRBJ2-3, with D possibly being TRBD1 (6 bases). Germline loops: CDR1 SGHAT, CDR2 FQNNGV. The CDR3 loop spans 15 amino acids. Trimming shortened V by 5 bases and J by 2 bases, and 14 bases separated the two germline ends. The CDR3 nucleotides read TGTGCCAGCAGCCCAAACGGACAGTTCACAGATACGCAGTATTTT. This gives the protein CASSPNGQFTDTQYF.

This chain links TRBV10-1 with TRBJ1-3, with a weak D call TRBD1 (5 bases). Germline lookup yields CDR1 WNHNN and CDR2 SYGVQD (reference sequence). This CDR3 has 14 residues. The CDR3 DNA is TGCGCGAGGGGTGGCTGGAACTCTGGAAACACCATATATTTT. This sequence encodes CARGGWNSGNTIYF.

This chain links TRBV5-3 with TRBJ1-1; D ambiguous. TRBV5-3 qualifies as an ORF whose function is uncertain. The V end was cut by 0 bases, the J end by 0 bases, with 3 bases between. There are 13 residues in the CDR3. The CDR3 sequence is CARSLGVNTEAFF. The CDR3 DNA follows: TGTGCCAGAAGCTTGGGGGTGAACACTGAAGCTTTCTTT.

This clone was seen just once. The chain employs TRBV11-1 and TRBJ1-1; no clear D gene. The CDR3 contains 12 residues. Deletions cut 3 bases from V and 5 bases from J, with 7 bases between. The germline gives CDR1 SGHAT, CDR2 FQDESV (reference sequence). CDR3 residues: CASSFGRTEAFF. As DNA, the CDR3 is TGTGCCAGCAGCTTCGGCCGGACTGAAGCTTTCTTT.

The J gene is TRBJ2-2, the V gene TRBV18; no clear D. The V and J ends lost 2 bases and 2 bases respectively, with 6 bases between them. The germline V gene encodes CDR1 KGHSH and CDR2 LQKENI. CDR3 length: 14 amino acids. CDR3 region: CASSPATNTGELFF. CDR3 coding DNA: TGTGCCAGCTCACCAGCGACAAACACCGGGGAGCTGTTTTTT.

This clone was seen just once. This sequence joins TRBV10-3 and TRBJ2-7; 7 nucleotides agree with TRBD1. Germline CDR1 is ENHRY and CDR2 is SYGVKD. The CDR3 runs to 15 residues. V shed 4 bases and J 8 bases; nucleotides not matched to a gene: 14. The DNA for the CDR3 is TGTGCCATCAGTGTCGTGCTTCAGGGGGTCGGTAAGCAGTACTTC. Protein sequence: CAISVVLQGVGKQYF.

CDR3: CASSRENYGYTF. In DNA form, the CDR3 reads TGTGCCTCGTCAAGGGAAAACTATGGCTACACCTTC. The chain has TRBV5-5 and TRBJ1-2; D unclear. The V gene's germline CDR1 is SGHKS and CDR2 YYEKEE (reference sequence). The CDR3 length is 12 residues. The V end lost 10 bases, the J end lost 2 bases, and 12 bases lay between the germline ends.

This chain joins TRBV20-1 and TRBJ1-1; TRBD1 matches at 7 bases. Germline CDR1 and CDR2: DFQATT and SNEGSKA (reference sequence). The CDR3 is made up of 11 amino acids. The trim removed 8 bases at V and 4 bases at J, leaving 4 bases unmatched. The CDR3 sequence: CSLRQGTEAFF. For the CDR3, the DNA is TGCAGTCTACGACAGGGCACTGAAGCTTTCTTT.

Worth noting for this clone: This sample includes further DNA sequences coding for the same CDR3. The chain is built from TRBV6-5 and TRBJ2-7, with 9 bases that match TRBD2. Germline CDR1 MNHEY, CDR2 SVGAGI. The CDR3 spans 14 residues. Trimming took 4 bases from V and 2 from J; bases not matched to a gene: 3. This chain's CDR3 is CASSLTSGAYEQYF. The CDR3 DNA reads TGTGCCAGCAGTTTGACTAGCGGAGCCTACGAGCAGTACTTC.

The gene calls are TRBV29-1 and TRBJ2-3; D unclear. The CDR3 sequence is 12 residues long. Germline values: CDR1 SQVTM, CDR2 ANQGSEA. Trimming took 4 bases from V and 2 from J, leaving 7 bases between them. The CDR3 DNA is TGCAGCGTTGGGCAGTACACAGATACGCAGTATTTT. Translation gives CSVGQYTDTQYF.

Notes on this clone: Within the sample, other DNA sequences also encode this same CDR3. The CDR3 region is CSARNTDTQYF. The CDR3 coding sequence is TGCAGTGCGAGAAACACAGATACGCAGTATTTT. The chain employs TRBV20-1 and TRBJ2-3; no firm D call. The length of the CDR3 is 11 residues. Trimming cost V 6 bases and J 2 bases, with 6 bases left between them. Germline CDR1 reads DFQATT; CDR2 reads SNEGSKA (reference sequence).

The chain carries TRBV5-1 and TRBJ2-7, with 9 positions matching TRBD2. The ends lost 0 bases at V and 2 bases at J; junction bases unmatched: 3. CDR3 size: 15 residues. Germline values: CDR1 SGHRS, CDR2 YFSETQ. The CDR3 DNA follows: TGCGCCAGCAGCTTGGGGGGACTAGCAACCTACGAGCAGTACTTC. It codes for CASSLGGLATYEQYF.

This sequence joins TRBV6-5 and TRBJ2-3; D remains ambiguous. Germline CDR1 and CDR2: MNHEY and SVGAGI. The length of the CDR3 is 15 residues. V lost 4 bases and J 2 bases, leaving 13 bases between the germline ends. CDR3 nucleotides: TGTGCCAGCAGTTCTTCTAACAGACTCACAGATACGCAGTATTTT. This translates into CASSSSNRLTDTQYF.

The J gene is TRBJ2-5, the V gene TRBV27; tentatively, D is TRBD1 (5 bases). The germline CDR1 and CDR2 sequences are MNHEY and SMNVEV (reference sequence). The CDR3 runs to 13 residues. Trimming removed 6 bases at V and 2 bases at J, with 10 bases between. CDR3 loop: CASRRQLQETQYF. The CDR3 DNA sequence: TGTGCCAGCAGAAGACAGCTACAAGAGACCCAGTACTTC.

Points on this clone: The sample holds other DNA sequences that translate to the same CDR3. V is TRBV5-1 and J is TRBJ2-7; D is unclear. This CDR3 spans 13 amino acids. Germline-derived CDR1 and CDR2 are SGHRS and YFSETQ. V was pared by 3 bases and J by 0 bases, with 7 bases between. In DNA, the CDR3 is TGCGCCAGCAGCTCCGGCAGCTCCTACGAGCAGTACTTC. Its protein is CASSSGSSYEQYF.

The chain recombines TRBV10-3 with TRBJ1-4; D gene ambiguous. The V and J ends lost 4 bases and 8 bases respectively, with 11 bases between them. The CDR3 runs to 13 residues. Looked up from germline, CDR1 is ENHRY and CDR2 is SYGVKD. The CDR3 nucleotides read TGTGCCATCAGTGCGACGGGCGGAGAAAAACTGTTTTTT. Encoded protein: CAISATGGEKLFF.

V gene TRBV11-2 combines with J gene TRBJ2-5; 7 nucleotides line up with TRBD1. With 5 bases clipped from V and 4 bases from J, the junction kept 10 bases outside the gene matches. This CDR3 region has 15 residues. Germline V CDR1 and CDR2: SGHAT, FQNNGV. CDR3: CASSSRTGTGETQYF. Written as DNA, the CDR3 is TGTGCCAGCAGCAGCCGGACAGGAACTGGAGAGACCCAGTACTTC. Filled out from reference TRBV11-2 and TRBJ2-5, the complete variable domain reads EAGVAQSPRYKIIEKRQSVAFWCNPISGHATLYWYQQILGQGPKLLIQFQNNGVVDDSQLPKDRFSAERLKGVDSTLKIQPAKLEDSAVYLCASSSRTGTGETQYFGPGTRLLVL.

This clone was seen a single time. The V gene is TRBV21-1, the J gene TRBJ2-7; the D segment call TRBD2 is taken from the table without a DNA check. TRBV21-1 is classified as a pseudogene. The CDR3 covers 13 residues. CDR3 sequence reads: CASRRLPHDEQYF. The CDR3 DNA sequence: TGTGCCAGCAGACGACTCCCGCACGACGAGCAGTACTTC.